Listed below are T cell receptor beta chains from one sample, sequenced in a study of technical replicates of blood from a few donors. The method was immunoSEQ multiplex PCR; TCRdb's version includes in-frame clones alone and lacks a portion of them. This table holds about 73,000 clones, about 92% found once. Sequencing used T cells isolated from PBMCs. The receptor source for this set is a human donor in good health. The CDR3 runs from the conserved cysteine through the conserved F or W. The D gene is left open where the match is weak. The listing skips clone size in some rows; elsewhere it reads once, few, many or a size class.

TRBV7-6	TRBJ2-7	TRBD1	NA	CASSLGGQGARKQYF	TGTGCCAGCAGCCTGGGGGGACAGGGGGCTAGGAAGCAGTACTTC
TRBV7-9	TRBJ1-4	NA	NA	CASSLEWSEKLFF	TGTGCCAGCAGCTTAGAATGGAGTGAAAAACTGTTTTTT
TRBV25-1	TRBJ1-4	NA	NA	CASSLGLSEKLFF	TGTGCCAGCAGCCTCGGACTGTCCGAAAAACTGTTTTTT
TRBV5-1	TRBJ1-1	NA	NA	CASSFRGWNTEAFF	TGCGCCAGCAGCTTCCGGGGATGGAACACTGAAGCTTTCTTT
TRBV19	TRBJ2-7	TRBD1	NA	CASSNTFTGGSYEQYF	TGTGCCAGTAGTAATACCTTTACAGGGGGATCGTACGAGCAGTACTTC
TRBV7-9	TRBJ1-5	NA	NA	CASSTDIYSNQPQHF	TGTGCCAGCAGCACCGACATCTATAGCAATCAGCCCCAGCATTTT
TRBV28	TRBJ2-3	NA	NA	CASSLTMDGGTMDTQYF	TGTGCCAGCAGTCTTACAATGGACGGAGGGACGATGGATACGCAGTATTTT
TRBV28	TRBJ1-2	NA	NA	CASSLPQSNYGYTF	TGTGCCAGCAGTTTACCCCAGTCTAACTATGGCTACACCTTC
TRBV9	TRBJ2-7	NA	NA	CASSVGGTRTYEQYF	TGTGCCAGCAGCGTAGGGGGGACACGTACCTACGAGCAGTACTTC
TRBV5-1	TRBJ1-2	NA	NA	CASSLAGGEANYGYTF	TGCGCCAGCAGCTTGGCCGGAGGCGAAGCTAACTATGGCTACACCTTC
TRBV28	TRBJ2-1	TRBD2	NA	CASSWSRLAGTYNEQFF	TGTGCCAGCAGTTGGAGCCGACTAGCGGGTACCTACAATGAGCAGTTCTTC
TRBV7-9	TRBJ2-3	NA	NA	CASSLTSPPDTQYF	TGTGCCAGCAGCTTAACTAGCCCCCCAGATACGCAGTATTTT
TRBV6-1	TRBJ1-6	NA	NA	CASSENVGSLWNSPLHF	TGTGCCAGCAGTGAAAATGTAGGGAGCTTGTGGAATTCACCCCTCCACTTT
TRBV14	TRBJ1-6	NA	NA	CASSQTGVKRGPLHF	TGTGCCAGCAGCCAAACAGGAGTAAAAAGGGGACCCCTCCACTTT
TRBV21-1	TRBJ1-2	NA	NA	CASSVRQGKHGYTF	TGTGCCAGCAGCGTTAGACAGGGAAAACATGGCTACACCTTC
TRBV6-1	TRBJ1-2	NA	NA	CASSEVGQSGYTF	TGTGCCAGCAGTGAAGTGGGCCAGTCCGGCTACACCTTC
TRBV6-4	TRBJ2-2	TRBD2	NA	CASSTGLAGGLTGELFF	TGTGCCAGCAGTACAGGACTAGCGGGAGGGCTCACCGGGGAGCTGTTTTTT
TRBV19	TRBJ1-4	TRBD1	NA	CASSGGQETTNEKLFF	TGTGCCAGTAGTGGAGGACAGGAGACAACTAATGAAAAACTGTTTTTT
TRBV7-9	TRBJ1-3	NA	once	CASSPNPGHRARNTIYF	TGTGCCAGCAGCCCAAACCCGGGACACCGCGCCAGAAACACCATATATTTT
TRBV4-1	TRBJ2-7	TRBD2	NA	CASSQGLAGVGQYEQYF	TGCGCCAGCAGCCAAGGACTAGCGGGAGTGGGACAGTACGAGCAGTACTTC
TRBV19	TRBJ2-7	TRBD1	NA	CASSIADRGDEQYF	TGTGCCAGTAGTATTGCAGACAGGGGGGACGAGCAGTACTTC
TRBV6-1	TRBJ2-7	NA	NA	CASSETNYEQYF	TGTGCCAGCAGTGAAACAAACTACGAGCAGTACTTC
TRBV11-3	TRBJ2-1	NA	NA	CASSLDLAGENEQFF	TGTGCCAGCAGCTTAGATTTGGCAGGGGAGAATGAGCAGTTCTTC
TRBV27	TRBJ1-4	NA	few	CASSLSVGRDGKLFF	TGTGCCAGCAGTTTATCGGTTGGGAGGGATGGAAAACTGTTTTTT
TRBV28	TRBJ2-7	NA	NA	CASSLMPSGYEQYF	TGTGCCAGCAGTTTAATGCCAAGCGGCTACGAGCAGTACTTC